This T cell receptor beta chain was captured in a study of T cells in localized non-small cell lung cancer. Assay: immunoSEQ multiplex PCR; the TCRdb copy retains only in-frame clones and omits some. The sample records 25,000 to 30,000 clones, 85% to 95% being singletons. Trimming at V came to 1 base and at J to 3 bases, leaving 3 bases not matched to a gene. The CDR3 is 14 amino acids. Comment on this clone: Its antigen is still unknown.

General study findings and limits: In adjacent lung appeared a median around 62 of the top 100 tumor clones. Clonality peaked in uninvolved adjacent lung rather than tumor. A single tumor region was sequenced, leaving heterogeneity possible. Among blood samples, higher T cell density accompanied longer overall survival.

The chain couples TRBV5-7 to TRBJ1-1; 7 bases fit TRBD1. TRBV5-7 falls under the ORF class, with uncertain function. This TCR came from a female donor of 60 years or more with stage I lung adenocarcinoma. The source was peripheral blood, collected before any cancer treatment. CDR3 nucleotides: TGTGCCAGCAGCTTGAGAGGGGGCTACACTGAAGCTTTCTTT. Translating gives CASSLRGGYTEAFF.